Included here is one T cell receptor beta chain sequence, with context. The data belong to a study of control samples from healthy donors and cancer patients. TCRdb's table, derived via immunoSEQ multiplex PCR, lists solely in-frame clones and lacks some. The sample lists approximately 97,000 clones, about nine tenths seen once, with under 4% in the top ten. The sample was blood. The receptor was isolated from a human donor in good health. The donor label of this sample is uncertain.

CDR3 loop: CASSYGETQYF. The CDR3 DNA follows: TGTGCCAGCAGTTACGGAGAGACCCAGTACTTC. V and J are TRBV6-2 or TRBV6-3 and TRBJ2-5; D is unclear. The CDR3 extends over 11 amino acids. Trimming took 2 bases from V and 4 from J, leaving 2 bases between them. CDR1 and CDR2 (germline): MNHEY, SVGEGT.